This is a list of T cell receptor beta chains from one sample in a study of control samples from healthy donors and cancer patients. Sequencing used immunoSEQ multiplex PCR; TCRdb keeps in-frame clones, though not all of them. The data show approximately 170,000 clones, roughly nine tenths seen once. The sample taken for sequencing was blood. These receptors originate from a woman aged 25 to 45 in good health. The conserved cysteine and the conserved F or W are not part of the CDR3 here. Only part of the rows carry a size: once, few, many, or a class if the clone is expanded.

size: few; V: TRBV3-1/TRBV3-2; J: TRBJ1-2; CDR3: ASKRNPTQGSYT
size: -; V: TRBV5-5; J: TRBJ2-2; CDR3: ASSYYRTSGRGVEELF
size: -; V: TRBV6-2/TRBV6-3; J: TRBJ2-3; CDR3: ASSDLASVSTDTQY
size: -; V: TRBV28; J: TRBJ1-3; CDR3: ASSSQGVSGNTIY
size: once; V: TRBV24-1; J: TRBJ2-2; CDR3: ATSARGGRAIPGELF
size: -; V: TRBV12-3/TRBV12-4; J: TRBJ1-5; CDR3: ASSLQGRQPQH
size: -; V: TRBV5-6; J: TRBJ2-7; CDR3: ASSLGQDRGEQY
size: -; V: TRBV28; J: TRBJ2-7; CDR3: ASSPMGNSEQY
size: -; V: TRBV5-1; J: TRBJ2-5; CDR3: ASSLGTRRETQY
size: once; V: TRBV5-1; J: TRBJ2-2; CDR3: ASSFRTVQGELF
size: -; V: TRBV28; J: TRBJ1-6; CDR3: ASSDRDRGNNSPLH
size: -; V: TRBV7-9; J: TRBJ2-1; CDR3: ASSSVGGKYNEQF
size: -; V: TRBV19; J: TRBJ1-2; CDR3: ASSTGRLSVGYT
size: -; V: TRBV28; J: TRBJ2-7; CDR3: ASSLLALPYEQY
size: once; V: TRBV18; J: TRBJ1-5; CDR3: ASSGPGGTEVGQPQH
size: -; V: TRBV3-1/TRBV3-2; J: TRBJ2-4; CDR3: ASSQETILRSKAKNIQY
size: -; V: TRBV11-2; J: TRBJ1-5; CDR3: ASSLGHNQPQH
size: few; V: TRBV6-5; J: TRBJ1-3; CDR3: ASSYSITVAGNTIY
size: -; V: TRBV27; J: TRBJ2-1; CDR3: ASSLTSDSYNEQF
size: -; V: TRBV19; J: TRBJ1-5; CDR3: ASSNRQGGNQPQH
size: once; V: TRBV28; J: TRBJ2-1; CDR3: ASSLISGASDEQF
size: -; V: TRBV4-2; J: TRBJ2-3; CDR3: ASSPRTSGKIDTQY
size: -; V: TRBV7-9; J: TRBJ2-5; CDR3: ASSPGVAGHTQETQY
size: -; V: TRBV3-1/TRBV3-2; J: TRBJ2-1; CDR3: ASSLAYYSNEQF
size: -; V: TRBV28; J: TRBJ1-5; CDR3: ASSPRFNQPQH
size: -; V: TRBV5-6; J: TRBJ1-1; CDR3: ASSLEHRLNTEAF
size: -; V: TRBV9; J: TRBJ2-3; CDR3: ASSTGTDTQY
size: once; V: TRBV7-8; J: TRBJ1-4; CDR3: ASSLEPTGIYNEKLF
size: -; V: TRBV9; J: TRBJ2-1; CDR3: ASSRTTWGYSTNEQF
size: -; V: TRBV15; J: TRBJ2-3; CDR3: ATSPRGTGTTDTQY
size: -; V: TRBV6-1; J: TRBJ1-1; CDR3: ASSEASGTGYTEAF
size: -; V: TRBV28; J: TRBJ1-1; CDR3: ASSLYPLTFLEAF
size: -; V: TRBV7-6; J: TRBJ2-5; CDR3: ASSPGGTGGGETQY
size: -; V: TRBV27; J: TRBJ2-2; CDR3: ASRPGTGRTGELF
size: -; V: TRBV27; J: TRBJ1-2; CDR3: ASSSGTGFYGYT
size: -; V: TRBV29-1; J: TRBJ2-2; CDR3: AALVSYNTGELF
size: -; V: TRBV4-1; J: TRBJ2-3; CDR3: ASSPGPSTDTQY
size: -; V: TRBV27; J: TRBJ2-7; CDR3: ASSLYSGDRGRYEQY
size: -; V: TRBV4-1; J: TRBJ2-5; CDR3: ASSQSLGQETQY
size: -; V: TRBV9; J: TRBJ1-1; CDR3: ASSEDRVGTEAF